Here is one T cell receptor beta chain with its context. The sample comes from a study of T-cell memory formation after mild COVID-19. Between the trimmed V and J ends, which lost 0 bases and 3 bases, there was a span of 13 bases. Germline V gene sequence: CDR1 SGDLS, CDR2 YYNGEE. This CDR3 has 15 residues. One entry per CDR3 protein results from TCRdb running MiXCR on the 5' RACE reads. The sample carries approximately 500,000 distinct CDR3 sequences, around 25% recorded once. The clonotype originates from an adult woman who had mild COVID-19 (a few samples of this study predate the infection). Cell type and time point are not known. The chain is built from TRBV9 and TRBJ2-7; D may be TRBD2 (6 bases). The sequenced sample consisted of PBMCs or a T cell subset sorted from them (not recorded which). CDR3 protein: CASSVEAGTYYEQYF. The CDR3 nucleotides are TGTGCCAGCAGCGTAGAGGCGGGGACTTACTACGAGCAGTACTTC. The full variable domain, completed using reference TRBV9 and TRBJ2-7, is DSGVTQTPKHLITATGQRVTLRCSPRSGDLSVYWYQQSLDQGLQFLIQYYNGEERAKGNILERFSAQQFPDLHSELNLSSLELGDSALYFCASSVEAGTYYEQYFGPGTRLTVT.